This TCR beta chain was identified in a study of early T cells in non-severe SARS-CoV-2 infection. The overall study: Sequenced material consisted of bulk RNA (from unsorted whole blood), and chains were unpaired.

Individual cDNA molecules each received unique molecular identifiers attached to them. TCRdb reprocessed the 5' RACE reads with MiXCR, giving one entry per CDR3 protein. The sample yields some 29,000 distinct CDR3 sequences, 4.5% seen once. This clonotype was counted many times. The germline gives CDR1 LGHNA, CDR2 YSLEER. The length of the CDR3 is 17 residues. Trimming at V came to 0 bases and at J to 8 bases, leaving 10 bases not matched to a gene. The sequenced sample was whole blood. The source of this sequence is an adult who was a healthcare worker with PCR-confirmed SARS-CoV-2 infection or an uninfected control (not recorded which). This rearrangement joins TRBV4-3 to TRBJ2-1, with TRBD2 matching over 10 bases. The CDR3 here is CASSQELTSGNWDEQFF. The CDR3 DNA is TGCGCCAGCAGCCAAGAGTTAACTAGCGGGAATTGGGATGAGCAGTTCTTC.